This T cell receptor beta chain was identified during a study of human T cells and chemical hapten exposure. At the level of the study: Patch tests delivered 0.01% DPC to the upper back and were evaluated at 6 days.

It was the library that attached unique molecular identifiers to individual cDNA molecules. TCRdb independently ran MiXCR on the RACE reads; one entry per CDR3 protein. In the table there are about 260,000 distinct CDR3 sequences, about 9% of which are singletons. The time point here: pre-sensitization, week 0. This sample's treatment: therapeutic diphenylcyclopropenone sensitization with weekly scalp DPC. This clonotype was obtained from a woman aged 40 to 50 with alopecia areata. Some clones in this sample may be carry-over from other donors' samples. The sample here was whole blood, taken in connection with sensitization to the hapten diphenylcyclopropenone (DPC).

The CDR3 is CASSQVVDTQYF. CDR3 bases: TGTGCCAGCAGCCAGGTGGTGGATACGCAGTATTTT. This chain uses TRBV3-1 with TRBJ2-3; D unresolved. The V end was cut by 3 bases, the J end by 6 bases, with 7 bases between. The CDR3 covers 12 residues. Germline CDR1 LGHDT, CDR2 YNNKEL (reference sequence).